This T cell receptor (beta chain) was captured in a study of T-cell memory formation after mild COVID-19. For the study at large: Each donor largely had its own TCR clusters. Study conclusions and caveats: Clones that contracted from day 15 to 85 were balanced CD4/CD8, while later expanders leaned CD4+.

TCRdb independently ran MiXCR on the 5' RACE reads; one entry per CDR3 protein. Among 300,000 or so distinct CDR3 sequences listed, more than 15% were seen once. For this clonotype: The antigen is undetermined.

This CDR3 region has 15 residues. The V gene's germline CDR1 is SGHTA and CDR2 FQGNSA. V shed 0 bases and J 6 bases; nucleotides not matched to a gene: 7. The genes are TRBV7-2 and TRBJ1-2; 7 nucleotides align to TRBD1. The sequenced sample was PBMCs or a T cell subset sorted from them (not recorded which). The origin of this receptor is a man younger than 35 who had mild COVID-19 (a few samples of this study predate the infection). Cell type and time point are not known. The CDR3 here is CASSLAQQGNDGYTF. CDR3 nucleotides: TGTGCCAGCAGCTTAGCCCAACAGGGGAATGATGGCTACACCTTC.